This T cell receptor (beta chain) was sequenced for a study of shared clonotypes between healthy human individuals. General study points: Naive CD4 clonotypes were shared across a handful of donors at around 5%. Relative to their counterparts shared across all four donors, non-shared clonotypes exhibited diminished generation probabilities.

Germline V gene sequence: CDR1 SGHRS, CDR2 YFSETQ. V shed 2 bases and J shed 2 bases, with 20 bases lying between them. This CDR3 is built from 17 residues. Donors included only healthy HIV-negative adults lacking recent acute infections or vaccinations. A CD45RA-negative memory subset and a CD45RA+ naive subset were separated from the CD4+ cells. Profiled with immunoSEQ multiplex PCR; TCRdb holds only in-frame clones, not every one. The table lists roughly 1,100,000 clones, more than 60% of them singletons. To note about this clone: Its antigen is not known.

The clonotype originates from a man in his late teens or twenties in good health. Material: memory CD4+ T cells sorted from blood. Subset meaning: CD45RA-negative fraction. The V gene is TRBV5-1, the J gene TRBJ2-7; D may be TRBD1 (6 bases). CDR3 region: CASSFLPTPQGPYEQYF. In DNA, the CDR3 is TGCGCCAGCAGCTTTTTACCTACTCCGCAGGGGCCCTACGAGCAGTACTTC.